A selection of T cell receptor beta chains follows, all from one sample in a study of T cell changes during pregnancy in multiple sclerosis. The assay was immunoSEQ multiplex PCR, and TCRdb's table has in-frame clones only and misses some. Among more than 100,000 clones listed, about 91% were seen once. The source material was peripheral blood, sampled after pregnancy. These receptors all stem from a female donor with multiple sclerosis, enrolled in a pregnancy study. Both conserved end residues are part of each CDR3. D genes are given only for firm matches. Rows may omit the clone size; those that give it use once, few, many or a size class.

TGTGCCAGCTCACCACCGAAGGGACAGGGAGGACGCACAGATACGCAGTATTTT | CASSPPKGQGGRTDTQYF | TRBV18 | TRBD1 | . | TRBJ2-3
TGTGCCAGCAGCTTAGATCAGGAACAGTCGAACTATGGCTACACCTTC | CASSLDQEQSNYGYTF | TRBV11-2 | . | once | TRBJ1-2
TGTGCCAGCATCCCGGAGACTAGCGGGAGAGACGAGCAGTACTTC | CASIPETSGRDEQYF | TRBV28 | TRBD2 | . | TRBJ2-7
TGTGCCAGCGGGGACAGGCGCTATGGCTACACCTTC | CASGDRRYGYTF | TRBV9 | TRBD1 | . | TRBJ1-2
TGTGCCAGTAGTATCATCGGGGACACTGAAGCTTTCTTT | CASSIIGDTEAFF | TRBV19 | . | . | TRBJ1-1
TGTGCCAGCAGCCCCCTTCCGGGACAGGGTGTTGGGTTCGCTTTCTTT | CASSPLPGQGVGFAFF | TRBV7-2 | TRBD1 | . | TRBJ1-1
TGTGCCAGCAGCTTTAGACAGAGGGGCTACACCTTC | CASSFRQRGYTF | TRBV7-2 | . | . | TRBJ1-2
TGTGCCTGGAGTGGGGGGACAGGGGAGAATCAGCCCCAGCATTTT | CAWSGGTGENQPQHF | TRBV30 | TRBD1 | few | TRBJ1-5
TGTGCCAGCAGCCCCCAGGGAATCTCCTACAATGAGCAGTTCTTC | CASSPQGISYNEQFF | TRBV6-5 | . | . | TRBJ2-1
TGCAGCGTAGAGGTTTCTGGAAACACCATATATTTT | CSVEVSGNTIYF | TRBV29-1 | . | . | TRBJ1-3
TGTGCCAGCTCACCCGACAGCACTGAAGCTTTCTTT | CASSPDSTEAFF | TRBV18 | . | few | TRBJ1-1
TGTGCCAGCAGCCAAGGTCCGACAGGGGGCTCTTATCAAGAGACCCAGTACTTC | CASSQGPTGGSYQETQYF | TRBV4-2 | TRBD1 | . | TRBJ2-5
TGTGCCAGCAGCACCAACCCAGGGGGCAGCTCCTACGAGCAGTACTTC | CASSTNPGGSSYEQYF | TRBV5-8 | TRBD1 | . | TRBJ2-7
TGTGCCAGCAGCCAAGATTCAAGCGGTGGCTACACCTTC | CASSQDSSGGYTF | TRBV4-2 | . | . | TRBJ1-2
TGTGCCAGCAGCCAAGGACAAAACTATGGCTACACCTTC | CASSQGQNYGYTF | TRBV14 | . | . | TRBJ1-2
TGCAGCGTTGACGGGGGGCGGGGAGAGACCCAGTACTTC | CSVDGGRGETQYF | TRBV29-1 | . | . | TRBJ2-5
TGTGCCATCAGGACCGGGGTGGACACCGGGGAGCTGTTTTTT | CAIRTGVDTGELFF | TRBV10-3 | . | few | TRBJ2-2
TGTGCCAGCAGTTACTCGGTTGAAGCTTTCTTT | CASSYSVEAFF | TRBV7-8 | . | . | TRBJ1-1
TGCGCCAGCAGCCAAGATGGGACTACCCGCACAGATACGCAGTATTTT | CASSQDGTTRTDTQYF | TRBV4-1 | TRBD2 | . | TRBJ2-3
TGTGCCAGCAGTTCATACGGAGCTACTAGCACAGATACGCAGTATTTT | CASSSYGATSTDTQYF | TRBV27 | . | once | TRBJ2-3
TGCAGCGTTGAATTCCAGGGGCTCGCAAAACTGTTTTTT | CSVEFQGLAKLFF | TRBV29-1 | . | . | TRBJ1-4
TGCGCCAGCAGCTTGGGGACTAGCGCCGATACGCAGTATTTT | CASSLGTSADTQYF | TRBV5-1 | TRBD2 | . | TRBJ2-3
TGTGCCATCAGTGAGCAAAGGGGGAACACTGAAGCTTTCTTT | CAISEQRGNTEAFF | TRBV10-3 | . | . | TRBJ1-1
TGTGCCAGCAGCCAGCCAGGGGTCCGGGAGCTGTTTTTT | CASSQPGVRELFF | TRBV7-3 | . | . | TRBJ2-2
TGTGCCAGCAGCTTTCCTGCCGGACTAGGCCAAATTACAGATACGCAGTATTTT | CASSFPAGLGQITDTQYF | TRBV5-4 | TRBD2 | . | TRBJ2-3
TGTGCCAGCAGCTTAAGACAGGGTAAACAGCCCCAGCATTTT | CASSLRQGKQPQHF | TRBV7-2 | TRBD1 | . | TRBJ1-5
TGTGCCAGCGGAAAAACAGGGCCCTATGGCTACACCTTC | CASGKTGPYGYTF | TRBV6-5 | . | . | TRBJ1-2
TGTGCCAGCAGTTCAACCTCCGGACTAGCGGGGGGTATTGAGCAGTTCTTC | CASSSTSGLAGGIEQFF | TRBV11-2 | TRBD2 | . | TRBJ2-1
TGTGCCAGCAGTTCTCTGGACGGGAGAGAGACCCAGTACTTC | CASSSLDGRETQYF | TRBV6-5 | . | . | TRBJ2-5
TGCGCCAGCAGCCAGGGCCGGGGGGTCACTGAAGCTTTCTTT | CASSQGRGVTEAFF | TRBV4-1 | . | . | TRBJ1-1
TGTGCCAGCGGATACTATGGACAGACTGGAAACACCATATATTTT | CASGYYGQTGNTIYF | TRBV7-9 | . | . | TRBJ1-3
TGTGCCAGCAGTCCAAGCGGGAGCCCGTACAATGAGCAGTTCTTC | CASSPSGSPYNEQFF | TRBV27 | TRBD2 | . | TRBJ2-1
TGTGCCAGCAGCCACTCTCTAGCGGGAGTGGGGGGAGATGAGCAGTTCTTC | CASSHSLAGVGGDEQFF | TRBV14 | TRBD2 | . | TRBJ2-1
TGTGCCAGCAGACCCCCGGGACAGGGGAGCGGTGGCTACACCTTC | CASRPPGQGSGGYTF | TRBV7-9 | TRBD1 | few | TRBJ1-2
TGCGCCAGCAGCCCCGGTCTAGCGGGGGCCGACGAGCAGTACTTC | CASSPGLAGADEQYF | TRBV5-1 | TRBD2 | . | TRBJ2-7
TGTGCCAGCAGCTTCTACAGGGTGAACACTGAAGCTTTCTTT | CASSFYRVNTEAFF | TRBV7-9 | . | . | TRBJ1-1
TGTGCCAGCAGTGCCTCCTATGGCTACACCTTC | CASSASYGYTF | TRBV25-1 | . | few | TRBJ1-2
TGCGCCAGCAGCCGACAGGGTTATGAGAATTCACCCCTCCACTTT | CASSRQGYENSPLHF | TRBV4-1 | TRBD1 | . | TRBJ1-6
TGTGCCAGCAGCCGCACTACTAATTTTGAAAATGAGCAGTTCTTC | CASSRTTNFENEQFF | TRBV14 | . | . | TRBJ2-1
TGCGCCAGCAGTGCAAGCGGGAGCCGCAATGAGCAGTTCTTC | CASSASGSRNEQFF | TRBV10-1 | TRBD2 | . | TRBJ2-1
TGCAGCGTTGGGTCCCCAGGGGGTGAAAAACTGTTTTTT | CSVGSPGGEKLFF | TRBV29-1 | TRBD1 | . | TRBJ1-4
TGTGCCAGCAGCCGTGACGGGGGCACCGGGGAGCTGTTTTTT | CASSRDGGTGELFF | TRBV7-8 | . | . | TRBJ2-2
TGTGCCAGCAGACCCGGGACAGCCTACGAGCAGTACTTC | CASRPGTAYEQYF | TRBV6-5 | TRBD1 | . | TRBJ2-7
TGTGCCAGCAGCCAAGATCCGGGACTAGTGGGTGCTAATGAGCAGTTCTTC | CASSQDPGLVGANEQFF | TRBV14 | TRBD2 | . | TRBJ2-1
TGTGCCAGCAGCTTGCTTTTAGGGGGATATGGCTACACCTTC | CASSLLLGGYGYTF | TRBV5-4 | . | . | TRBJ1-2
TGTGCCAGCAGTTTAGAGGCCCAGAACACTGAAGCTTTCTTT | CASSLEAQNTEAFF | TRBV27 | . | once | TRBJ1-1
TGTGCCAGCAGCGTAGATGGAGAAGAGACCCAGTACTTC | CASSVDGEETQYF | TRBV9 | . | . | TRBJ2-5